This T cell receptor beta chain was profiled in a study of cytomegalovirus exposure and HLA in healthy donors. Germline V gene lookup returns CDR1 SGHDT and CDR2 YYEEEE. This CDR3 is 15 amino acids long. V dropped 1 base and J dropped 3; count of bases not matched to a gene: 5. Sequencing used immunoSEQ multiplex PCR; TCRdb keeps in-frame clones, though not all of them. This sample carries 76,000 or so clones, around 94% of them seen once, and the ten largest clones take 3.3%. This chain uses TRBV5-6 with TRBJ2-5; 8 bases map to TRBD1. Sequenced material: PBMCs. The receptor was isolated from a woman under 30 in good health and CMV-seropositive. The CDR3, as DNA: TGTGCCAGCAGCTTGACACTGGACAGGGAAGAGACCCAGTACTTC. Its translation is CASSLTLDREETQYF.